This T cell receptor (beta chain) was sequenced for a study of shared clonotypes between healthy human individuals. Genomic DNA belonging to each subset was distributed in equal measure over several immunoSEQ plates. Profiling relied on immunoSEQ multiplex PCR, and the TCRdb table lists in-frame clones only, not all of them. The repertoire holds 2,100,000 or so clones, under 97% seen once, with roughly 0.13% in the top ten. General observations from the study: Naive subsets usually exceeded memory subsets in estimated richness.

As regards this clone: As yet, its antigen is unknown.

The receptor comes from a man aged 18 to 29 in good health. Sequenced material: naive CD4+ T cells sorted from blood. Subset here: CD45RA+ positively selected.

The CDR3 is CASRFRGAGRVNQPQHF. CDR3 nucleotides: TGTGCCAGCAGGTTTCGGGGGGCGGGGAGGGTCAATCAGCCCCAGCATTTT. The rearrangement joins TRBV28 to TRBJ1-5, with a tentative D call TRBD1 (6 bases). The CDR3 spans 17 residues. V lost 6 bases to trimming and J lost 3 bases, with 21 bases between them. Germline CDR1 is MDHEN and CDR2 is SYDVKM.